The sequence of this TCR beta chain was determined in a study of monozygotic twins with inflammatory bowel disease (dated by TCRdb to the late 2010s). In the study overall: The full study comprised around 28 monozygotic twin pairs: nine German pairs (four IBD-concordant, five IBD-discordant) and 19 IBD-discordant Danish pairs. Each individual had, on average, about 151 000 unique TCRalpha sequences and 181 000 unique TCRbeta sequences available for analysis. The search for disease-associated traits relied mainly on comparing, within discordant pairs, IBD patients with their genetically identical healthy co-twins.

The library was generated by 5' RACE. Preparation of each TCR library used approximately 3.5 ug of total RNA. For each sample, cDNA synthesis with SMARTScribe reverse transcriptase was split into eight separate reactions. During cDNA synthesis, template switching was used to introduce unique molecular identifiers that contained a 6-nucleotide sample barcode. Two nested PCRs of around 16 and 10 cycles amplified the TCRalpha and TCRbeta cDNA, and bead purification followed each PCR. Before amplification, the cDNA was treated with uracil DNA-glycosylase and purified using the QIAquick PCR purification kit. In the second PCR, Illumina TruSeq-compatible adapters and sample-specific barcodes were added. Library quality and concentration were checked on TapeStation and Qubit, and libraries were pooled at approximately 4.7 ng each. Sequencing of the pooled libraries was done on an Illumina HiSeq2500 single-index Rapid Run using custom sequencing primers and 2 x 100 bp reads. As for how the authors treated the data: UMI-based consensus assembly with MiGEC version 1.2.6 was used to correct PCR and sequencing errors. MiXCR version 2.1.1 was used for V(D)J alignment, clonotype assembly and CDR3 extraction. To normalise gene usage, clonotype sharing and MAIT/NKT TCR abundance, the top 1000, 10 000 and 20 000 clonotypes in each sample were analysed. After downsampling to 27 000 UMIs, diversity was calculated as the inverse Simpson index using the vegan R package. Paired Mann-Whitney U tests on discordant twin pairs were used, with Benjamini-Hochberg multiple-testing correction. The reads underwent TCRdb reprocessing, giving one record for each CDR3 protein sequence and no DNA. The V and J calls, along with clone size, are taken from TCRdb and not from the paper's own processing. This sample's table lists about 350,000 distinct CDR3 sequences. The ten largest clones take up 2% to 2.5% of the sample.

From each donor, a 2.5 ml peripheral blood sample was drawn into PAXgene tubes and stored at -80 degrees C. Without T cell sorting, total RNA was isolated from whole blood using the PAXgene blood miRNA kit on an automated QIAcube. Deep TCRalpha and TCRbeta repertoire profiling with unique molecular barcoding was performed on peripheral blood of monozygotic twin pairs concordant or discordant for inflammatory bowel disease. Smoking habits were recorded for all twin pairs, and each individual was classified as a current, former or never smoker. The CDR3 starts with the cysteine, ends with the phenylalanine, and has 12 residues. No DNA sequence is on record. CDR1 MDHEN and CDR2 SYDVKM were looked up in the germline V gene. What the study reported, not specific to this receptor: No single strong signal or clonotype linked to IBD turned up in the results, so the idea that one exists was not supported. The analysis was unable to tell different T cell subtypes apart. Fewer clonotypes were shared with other individuals by IBD patients than by healthy twins, most markedly in patients showing signs of disease activity. Because patients received different immunosuppressive treatments, the repertoires may have picked up extra background noise and variability between individuals. TCRbeta repertoire diversity, by inverse Simpson index, was decreased in IBD patients compared with their healthy co-twins. Repertoire similarity did not differ between concordant and discordant twins, which could be due to limited statistical power.

Details on this clonotype: No antigen is known for it.

Sequencing was done on a sample of blood. The clonotype was recovered from a human donor with ulcerative colitis or Crohn's disease, or a healthy co-twin of an affected twin (not recorded which). Recombination joined TRBV28 with TRBJ1-2. CDR3 region: CASRDPNYGYTF.